The 21 T cell receptor beta chains reported below all come from one sample, sequenced in a study of shared clonotypes between healthy human individuals. Profiling relied on immunoSEQ multiplex PCR, and the TCRdb table lists in-frame clones only, not all of them. The sample holds millions of clones, roughly 93% seen once. The sequenced sample consisted of naive CD4+ T cells from PBMCs. Subset: CD45RA+ positively selected. Receptors originate from a man aged 18 to 30 in good health. Some clones in this sample may be carry-over from other donors' samples.

The V gene is TRBV29-1, the J gene TRBJ1-5; D ambiguous. The CDR3 contains 13 residues. Germline-derived CDR1 and CDR2 are SQVTM and ANQGSEA. V lost 6 bases and J lost 3, with 12 bases in between. This chain's CDR3 is CSVAPSSNQPQHF. The CDR3 DNA reads as TGCAGCGTCGCACCTTCATCCAATCAGCCCCAGCATTTT.

The rearrangement uses TRBV18 and TRBJ1-2, with a weak D call TRBD1 (6 bases). The CDR3 totals 16 residues. V lost 0 bases, J lost 4 bases, and 15 bases lay in between. Per germline, CDR1 KGHSH and CDR2 LQKENI. The CDR3 region has the DNA TGTGCCAGCTCACCACCGGGTACAGGGAGGGCCTATGGCTACACCTTC. This gives the protein CASSPPGTGRAYGYTF.

This clone was found once. The chain is built from TRBV4-1 and TRBJ2-2; 13 nucleotides align to TRBD2. Losses at the gene ends were 2 bases for V and 6 bases for J; bases not matched to a gene: 12. This CDR3 has 19 amino acids. Germline CDR1 reads MGHRA; CDR2 reads YSYEKL. The CDR3 region has the DNA TGCGCCAGCAGCCAAAAGGTCGCGGGACTAGCGGGATTGGCCGGGGAGCTGTTTTTT. Translating it yields CASSQKVAGLAGLAGELFF.

The chain links TRBV6-5 to TRBJ2-1, with 10 positions matching TRBD2. The V segment lost 0 bases and the J segment 14 bases; nucleotides outside the gene matches: 13. Germline lookup yields CDR1 MNHEY and CDR2 SVGAGI. This CDR3 contains 16 residues. The CDR3 bases are TGTGCCAGCAGTTACTCTACTAGCGGGATGGGTTTTAGGGAGTTCTTC. The encoded protein is CASSYSTSGMGFREFF.

This clone was seen once. This sequence joins TRBV5-1 and TRBJ1-1; a weak D match, TRBD1 (6 bases). The CDR3 loop spans 14 amino acids. From germline, CDR1 is SGHRS and CDR2 YFSETQ. Trimming removed 4 bases from V and 8 bases from J, with 18 bases in between. In nucleotides, the CDR3 is TGCGCCAGCAGCGTAAGCTTAACAGGGACCGAAGCTTTCTTT. It is translated as CASSVSLTGTEAFF.

The chain is built from TRBV27 and TRBJ2-3, with 9 bases identical to TRBD2. CDR1 is MNHEY and CDR2 is SMNVEV in the germline V gene (reference sequence). The CDR3 runs 17 residues. Unmatched junction bases numbered 12, after V lost 6 bases and J lost 2 bases. CDR3 region: CASSLLGAGGFTDTQYF. CDR3 DNA: TGTGCCAGCAGCCTCTTGGGTGCGGGAGGGTTCACAGATACGCAGTATTTT.

The chain employs TRBV2 and TRBJ2-7, with TRBD1 identical over 7 bases. The CDR3 runs to 15 residues. CDR1 SNHLY and CDR2 FYNNEI come from the germline V gene. The V gene end was trimmed by 7 bases and the J gene end by 2 bases; junction bases not matched to a gene: 11. CDR3 region: CASILEQGPTYEQYF. As DNA, the CDR3 is TGTGCCAGCATACTTGAACAGGGGCCCACCTACGAGCAGTACTTC.

The chain couples TRBV30 to TRBJ2-1, with 12 nucleotides matching TRBD2. Germline values: CDR1 GTSNPN, CDR2 SVGIG (reference sequence). J gave up 5 bases and V 0 bases, and 8 bases lay outside the gene matches. This CDR3 is built from 17 residues. The CDR3 protein is CAWSVWLTSGSNNEQFF. In DNA form, the CDR3 reads TGTGCCTGGAGTGTATGGCTGACTAGCGGGAGTAACAATGAGCAGTTCTTC.

With regard to this clone: Within the sample, other DNA sequences also encode this same CDR3. This sequence joins TRBV28 and TRBJ1-1, with 10 bases lining up with TRBD1. J lost 3 bases, V lost 4 bases, and 5 bases had no gene match. CDR1 and CDR2 (germline): MDHEN, SYDVKM. The CDR3 runs to 15 residues. CDR3 coding DNA: TGTGCCAGCAGTTCTACCGGGACAGGGGACACTGAAGCTTTCTTT. This codes for CASSSTGTGDTEAFF.

The chain uses TRBV18 and TRBJ1-3, with 9 bases that match TRBD1. The CDR3 runs to 15 residues. The V segment lost 2 bases and the J segment 7 bases; nucleotides outside the gene matches: 6. Germline V gene data show CDR1 as KGHSH and CDR2 as LQKENI. The CDR3 spells CASSPSYDRGNTIYF. DNA of the CDR3: TGTGCCAGCTCACCATCCTATGACAGGGGGAACACCATATATTTT.

This chain uses TRBV19 with TRBJ1-1; D ambiguous. This CDR3 has 15 amino acids. CDR1 and CDR2 from the germline V gene are LNHDA and SQIVND (reference sequence). Trimming stripped 7 bases from V and 1 base from J, with 16 bases between. The CDR3 bases are TGTGCCAGTACTACTGGTCACAGCCCGAACACTGAAGCTTTCTTT. Protein product: CASTTGHSPNTEAFF. Based on the CDR3 plus reference TRBV19 and TRBJ1-1, the full variable domain is DGGITQSPKYLFRKEGQNVTLSCEQNLNHDAMYWYRQDPGQGLRLIYYSQIVNDFQKGDIAEGYSVSREKKESFPLTVTSAQKNPTAFYLCASTTGHSPNTEAFFGQGTRLTVV.

The genes are TRBV6-6 and TRBJ2-1; D gene uncertain. The CDR3 is 14 amino acids. Per germline, CDR1 MNHNY and CDR2 SVGAGI (reference sequence). V gave up 7 bases and J gave up 1 base, with 11 bases separating them. Written as DNA, the CDR3 is TGTGCCAGCATGACCCGGGTTTCCTACAATGAGCAGTTCTTC. Translating gives CASMTRVSYNEQFF.

The chain recombines TRBV27 with TRBJ1-2; weak D call: TRBD1 (6 bases). The CDR3 is made up of 14 amino acids. Germline V lookup: CDR1 MNHEY, CDR2 SMNVEV (reference sequence). The V and J ends lost 5 bases and 4 bases respectively, with 14 bases between them. The CDR3 nucleotides read TGTGCCAGCAGTCGACAGGAGAATTCCTATGGCTACACCTTC. This translates into CASSRQENSYGYTF.

The rearrangement joins TRBV29-1 to TRBJ2-3, with a possible D match to TRBD1 (6 bases). In germline, CDR1 is SQVTM, CDR2 ANQGSEA. Between the trimmed V and J ends, which lost 1 base and 6 bases, there was a span of 8 bases. This CDR3 contains 12 residues. This CDR3 is CSVEVGADTQYF. CDR3 bases: TGCAGCGTTGAAGTGGGGGCGGATACGCAGTATTTT.

This clone was seen only once. The chain uses TRBV5-4 and TRBJ2-1; 12 nucleotides match TRBD2. The trim removed 3 bases at V and 5 bases at J, leaving 3 bases unmatched. This CDR3 is built from 15 residues. Germline V lookup: CDR1 SGHNT, CDR2 YYREEE (reference sequence). The CDR3 DNA follows: TGTGCCAGCAGCTACCGACTAGCGGGAGACAATGAGCAGTTCTTC. It yields the protein CASSYRLAGDNEQFF.

The sample holds one count of this clone. The V and J genes are TRBV2 and TRBJ2-2; D unclear. Between the trimmed V and J ends, which lost 3 bases and 1 base, there was a span of 6 bases. The CDR3 is 14 amino acids. Germline V lookup: CDR1 SNHLY, CDR2 FYNNEI. The DNA of the CDR3 is TGTGCCAGCAGTGACCGCAGGAACACCGGGGAGCTGTTTTTT. Amino acids: CASSDRRNTGELFF.

This clone appeared once. CDR3: CASSLSPPGRGNGYTF. The CDR3 DNA reads as TGTGCCAGCAGTTTATCGCCCCCGGGACGGGGGAATGGCTACACCTTC. The V gene is TRBV27, the J gene TRBJ1-2, with a weak D call TRBD1 (5 bases). V lost 0 bases, J lost 6 bases, and 17 bases lay in between. This CDR3 comprises 16 residues. Germline V gene lookup returns CDR1 MNHEY and CDR2 SMNVEV (reference sequence).

V is TRBV5-6 and J is TRBJ2-3; 8 bases map to TRBD1. V shed 4 bases, J shed 0 bases, and the junction held 7 bases outside the gene matches. Germline V CDR1 and CDR2: SGHDT, YYEEEE. This CDR3 region has 16 residues. The CDR3 nucleotides read TGTGCCAGCAGCGGAGGGACAGGAGGAAGCACAGATACGCAGTATTTT. This gives the protein CASSGGTGGSTDTQYF.

The genes are TRBV28 and TRBJ2-7; 9 nucleotides line up with TRBD1. Trimming removed 8 bases from V and 3 bases from J; junction bases left unmatched: 8. From germline, CDR1 is MDHEN and CDR2 SYDVKM. This CDR3 has 14 residues. The CDR3 loop reads CASGERDRVYEQYF. The CDR3 DNA follows: TGTGCCAGCGGCGAAAGGGACAGGGTCTACGAGCAGTACTTC.

The chain uses TRBV5-6 and TRBJ2-1; a possible D gene is TRBD2 (5 bases). This CDR3 spans 14 amino acids. Germline V gives CDR1 SGHDT, CDR2 YYEEEE. The V and J ends lost 4 bases and 8 bases respectively, with 16 bases between them. CDR3 DNA sequence: TGTGCCAGCAGCCCGTATCTTACTAGTCATGAGCAGTTCTTC. This gives the protein CASSPYLTSHEQFF.

The CDR3: CASSLRTASSYEQYF. Written as DNA, the CDR3 is TGTGCCAGCAGTCTTCGGACGGCGAGCTCCTACGAGCAGTACTTC. V is TRBV27 and J is TRBJ2-7; D ambiguous. The CDR3 has 15 residues. V shed 5 bases and J shed 0 bases, with 14 bases lying between them. The germline V gene encodes CDR1 MNHEY and CDR2 SMNVEV (reference sequence).